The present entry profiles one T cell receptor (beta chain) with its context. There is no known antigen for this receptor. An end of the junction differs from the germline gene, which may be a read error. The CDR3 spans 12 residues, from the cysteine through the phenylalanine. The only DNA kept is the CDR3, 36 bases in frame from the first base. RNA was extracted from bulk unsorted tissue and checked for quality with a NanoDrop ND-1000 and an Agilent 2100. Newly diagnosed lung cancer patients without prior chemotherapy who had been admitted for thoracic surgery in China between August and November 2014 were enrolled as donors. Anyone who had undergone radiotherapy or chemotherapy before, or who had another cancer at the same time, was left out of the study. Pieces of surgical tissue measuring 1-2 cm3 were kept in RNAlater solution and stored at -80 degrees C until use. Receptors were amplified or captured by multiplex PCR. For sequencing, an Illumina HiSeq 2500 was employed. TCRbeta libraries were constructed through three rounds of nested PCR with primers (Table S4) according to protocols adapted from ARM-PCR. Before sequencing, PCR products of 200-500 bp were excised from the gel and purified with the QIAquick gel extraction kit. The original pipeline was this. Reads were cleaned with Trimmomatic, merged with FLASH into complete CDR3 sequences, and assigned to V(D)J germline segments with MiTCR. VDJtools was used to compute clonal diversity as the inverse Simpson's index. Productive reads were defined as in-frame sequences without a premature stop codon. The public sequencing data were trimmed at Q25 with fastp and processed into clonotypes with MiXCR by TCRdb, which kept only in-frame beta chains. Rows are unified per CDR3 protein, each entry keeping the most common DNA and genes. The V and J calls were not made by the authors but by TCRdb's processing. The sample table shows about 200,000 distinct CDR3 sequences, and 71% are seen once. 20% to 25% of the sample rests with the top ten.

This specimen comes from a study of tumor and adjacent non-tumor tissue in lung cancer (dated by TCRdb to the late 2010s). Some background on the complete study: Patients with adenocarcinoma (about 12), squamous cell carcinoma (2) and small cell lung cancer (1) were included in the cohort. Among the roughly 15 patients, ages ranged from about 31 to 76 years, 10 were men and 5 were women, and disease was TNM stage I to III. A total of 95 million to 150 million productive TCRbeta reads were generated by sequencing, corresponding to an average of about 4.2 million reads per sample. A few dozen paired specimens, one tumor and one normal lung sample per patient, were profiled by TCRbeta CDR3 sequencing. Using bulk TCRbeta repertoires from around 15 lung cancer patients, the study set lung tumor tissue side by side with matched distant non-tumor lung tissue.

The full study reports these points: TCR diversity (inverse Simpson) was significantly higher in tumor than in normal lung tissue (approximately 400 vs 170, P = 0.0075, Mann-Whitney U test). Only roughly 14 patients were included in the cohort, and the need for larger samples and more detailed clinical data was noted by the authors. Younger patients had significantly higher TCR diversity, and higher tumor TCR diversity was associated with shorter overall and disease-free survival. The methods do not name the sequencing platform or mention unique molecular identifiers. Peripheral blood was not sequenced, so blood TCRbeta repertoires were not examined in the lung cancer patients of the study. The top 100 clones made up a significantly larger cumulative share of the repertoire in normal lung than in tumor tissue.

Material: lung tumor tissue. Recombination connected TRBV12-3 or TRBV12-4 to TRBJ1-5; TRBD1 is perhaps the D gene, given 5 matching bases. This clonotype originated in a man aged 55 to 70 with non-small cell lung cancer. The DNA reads TGTGCCAGCAGTTCACGACCAGGGTCCCAGCTTTTT. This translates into CASSSRPGSQLF.